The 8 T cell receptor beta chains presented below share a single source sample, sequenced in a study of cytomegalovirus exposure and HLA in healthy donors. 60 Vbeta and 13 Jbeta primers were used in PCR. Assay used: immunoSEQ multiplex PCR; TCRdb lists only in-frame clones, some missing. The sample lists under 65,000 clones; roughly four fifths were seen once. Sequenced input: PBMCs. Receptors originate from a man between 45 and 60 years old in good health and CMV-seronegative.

In DNA, the CDR3 is TGTGCCAGCAGCCTCCGAAGCTCGGGACAGGGGGACATTCAGTACTTC. Its protein product is CASSLRSSGQGDIQYF. The chain is built from TRBV7-9 and TRBJ2-4; TRBD1 matches at 11 bases. Germline V gene data show CDR1 as SEHNR and CDR2 as FQNEAQ (reference sequence). Trimming removed 5 bases from V and 8 bases from J; junction bases left unmatched: 11. This CDR3 spans 16 amino acids.

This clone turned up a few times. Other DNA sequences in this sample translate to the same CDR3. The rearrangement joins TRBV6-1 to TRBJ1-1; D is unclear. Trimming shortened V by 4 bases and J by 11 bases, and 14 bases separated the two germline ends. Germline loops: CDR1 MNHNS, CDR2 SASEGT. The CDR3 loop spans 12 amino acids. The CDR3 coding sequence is TGTGCCAGCAGTGCCACACCCGAGAGGGCTTTCTTT. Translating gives CASSATPERAFF.

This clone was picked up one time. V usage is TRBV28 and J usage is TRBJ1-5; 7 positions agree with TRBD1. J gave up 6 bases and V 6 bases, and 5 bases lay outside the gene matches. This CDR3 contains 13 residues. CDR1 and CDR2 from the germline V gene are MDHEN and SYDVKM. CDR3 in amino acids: CASRKTGAQPQHF. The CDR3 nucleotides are TGTGCCAGCAGAAAAACAGGGGCTCAGCCCCAGCATTTT. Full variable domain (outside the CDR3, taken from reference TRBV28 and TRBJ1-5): DVKVTQSSRYLVKRTGEKVFLECVQDMDHENMFWYRQDPGLGLRLIYFSYDVKMKEKGDIPEGYSVSREKKERFSLILESASTNQTSMYLCASRKTGAQPQHFGDGTRLSIL.

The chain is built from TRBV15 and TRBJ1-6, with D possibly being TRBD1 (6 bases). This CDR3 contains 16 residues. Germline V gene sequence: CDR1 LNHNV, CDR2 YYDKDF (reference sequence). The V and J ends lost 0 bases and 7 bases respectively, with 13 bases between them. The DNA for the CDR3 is TGTGCCACCAGCAGAGATCGGGGGGGGCTCAATTCACCCCTCCACTTT. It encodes CATSRDRGGLNSPLHF.

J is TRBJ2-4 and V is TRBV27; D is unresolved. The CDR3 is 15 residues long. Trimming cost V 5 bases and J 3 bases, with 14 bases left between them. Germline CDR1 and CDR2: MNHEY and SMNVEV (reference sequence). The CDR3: CASSPLGSGKNIQYF. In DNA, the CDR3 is TGTGCCAGCAGTCCTCTCGGTTCGGGCAAAAACATTCAGTACTTC.

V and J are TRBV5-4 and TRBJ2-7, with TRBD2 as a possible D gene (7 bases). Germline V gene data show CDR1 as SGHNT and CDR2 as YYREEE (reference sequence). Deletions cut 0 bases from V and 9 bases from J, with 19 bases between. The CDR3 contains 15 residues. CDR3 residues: CASSLGGEGVLGQYF. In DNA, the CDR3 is TGTGCCAGCAGCTTGGGGGGGGAGGGGGTTCTGGGGCAGTACTTC. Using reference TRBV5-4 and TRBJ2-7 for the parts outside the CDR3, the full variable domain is ETGVTQSPTHLIKTRGQQVTLRCSSQSGHNTVSWYQQALGQGPQFIFQYYREEENGRGNFPPRFSGLQFPNYSSELNVNALELDDSALYLCASSLGGEGVLGQYFGPGTRLTVT.

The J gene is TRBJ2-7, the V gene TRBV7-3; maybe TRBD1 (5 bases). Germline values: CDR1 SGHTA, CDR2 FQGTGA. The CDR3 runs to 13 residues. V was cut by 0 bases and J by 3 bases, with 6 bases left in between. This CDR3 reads CASSLTRDYEQYF. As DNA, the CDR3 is TGTGCCAGCAGCTTAACCAGGGACTACGAGCAGTACTTC.

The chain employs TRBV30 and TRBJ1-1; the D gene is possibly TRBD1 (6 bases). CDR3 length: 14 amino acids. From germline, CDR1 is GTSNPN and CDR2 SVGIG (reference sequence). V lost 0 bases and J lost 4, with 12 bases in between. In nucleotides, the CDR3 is TGTGCCTGGAGTGTTAAGACAGGCAGCACTGAAGCTTTCTTT. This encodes CAWSVKTGSTEAFF. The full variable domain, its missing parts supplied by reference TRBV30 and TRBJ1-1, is SQTIHQWPATLVQPVGSPLSLECTVEGTSNPNLYWYRQAAGRGLQLLFYSVGIGQISSEVPQNLSASRPQDRQFILSSKKLLLSDSGFYLCAWSVKTGSTEAFFGQGTRLTVV.